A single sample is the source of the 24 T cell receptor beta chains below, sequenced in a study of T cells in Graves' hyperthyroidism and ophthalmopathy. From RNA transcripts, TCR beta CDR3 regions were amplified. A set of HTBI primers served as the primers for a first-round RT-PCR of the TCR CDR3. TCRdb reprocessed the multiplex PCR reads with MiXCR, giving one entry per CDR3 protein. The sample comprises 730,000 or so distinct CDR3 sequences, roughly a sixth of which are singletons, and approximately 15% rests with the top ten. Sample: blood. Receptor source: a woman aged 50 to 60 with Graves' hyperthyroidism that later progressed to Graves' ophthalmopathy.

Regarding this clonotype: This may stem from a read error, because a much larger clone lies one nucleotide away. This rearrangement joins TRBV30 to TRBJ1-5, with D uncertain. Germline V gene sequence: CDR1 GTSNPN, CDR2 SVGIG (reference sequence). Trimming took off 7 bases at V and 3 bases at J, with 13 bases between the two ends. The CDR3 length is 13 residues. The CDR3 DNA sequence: TGTGCCTACGCCGAGACAACCAATCAGCCCCAGCATTTT. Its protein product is CAYAETTNQPQHF.

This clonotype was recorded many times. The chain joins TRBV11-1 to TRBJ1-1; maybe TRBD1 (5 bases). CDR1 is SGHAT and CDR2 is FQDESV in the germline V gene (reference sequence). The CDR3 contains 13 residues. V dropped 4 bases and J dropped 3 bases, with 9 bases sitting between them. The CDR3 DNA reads TGTGCCAGCAGCTGGACATCGGACACTGAAGCTTTCTTT. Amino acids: CASSWTSDTEAFF.

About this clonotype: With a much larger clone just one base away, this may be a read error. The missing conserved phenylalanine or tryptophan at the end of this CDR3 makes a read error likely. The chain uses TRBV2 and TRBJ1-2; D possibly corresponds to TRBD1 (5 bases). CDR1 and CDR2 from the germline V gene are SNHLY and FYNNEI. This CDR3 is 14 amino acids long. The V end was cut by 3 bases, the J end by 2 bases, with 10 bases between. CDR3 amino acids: CASSEWGQNYGYTS. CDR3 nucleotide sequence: TGTGCCAGCAGTGAGTGGGGCCAAAACTATGGCTACACCTCC.

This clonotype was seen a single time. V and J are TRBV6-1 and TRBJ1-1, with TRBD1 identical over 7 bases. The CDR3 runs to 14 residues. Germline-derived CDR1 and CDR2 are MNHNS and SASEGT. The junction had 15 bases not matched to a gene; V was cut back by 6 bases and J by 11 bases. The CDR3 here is CASRKTGTLMGAFF. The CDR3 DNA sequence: TGTGCCAGCAGAAAGACAGGGACTCTCATGGGGGCTTTCTTT.

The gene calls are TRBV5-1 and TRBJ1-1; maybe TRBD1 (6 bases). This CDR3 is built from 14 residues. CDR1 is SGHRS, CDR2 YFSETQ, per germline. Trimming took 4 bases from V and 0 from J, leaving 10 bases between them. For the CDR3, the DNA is TGCGCCAGCAGCGCAGGGGCCATGAACACTGAAGCTTTCTTT. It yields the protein CASSAGAMNTEAFF.

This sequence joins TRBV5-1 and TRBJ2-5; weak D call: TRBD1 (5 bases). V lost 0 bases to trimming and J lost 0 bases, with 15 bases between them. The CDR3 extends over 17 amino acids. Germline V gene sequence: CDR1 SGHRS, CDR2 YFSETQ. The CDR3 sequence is CASSLARAGLDQETQYF. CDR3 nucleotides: TGCGCCAGCAGCTTGGCCAGGGCAGGGCTCGACCAAGAGACCCAGTACTTC.

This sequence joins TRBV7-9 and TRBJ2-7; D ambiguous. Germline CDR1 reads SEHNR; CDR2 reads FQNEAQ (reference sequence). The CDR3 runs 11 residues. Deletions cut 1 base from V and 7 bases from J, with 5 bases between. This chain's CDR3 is CASSLVLEQYF. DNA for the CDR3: TGTGCCAGCAGCTTAGTACTAGAGCAGTACTTC.

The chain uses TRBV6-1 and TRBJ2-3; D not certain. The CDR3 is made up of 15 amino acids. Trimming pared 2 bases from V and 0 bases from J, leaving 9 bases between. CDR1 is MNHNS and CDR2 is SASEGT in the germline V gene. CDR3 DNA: TGTGCCAGCAGTGAATATGTCACCAGCACAGATACGCAGTATTTT. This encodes CASSEYVTSTDTQYF.

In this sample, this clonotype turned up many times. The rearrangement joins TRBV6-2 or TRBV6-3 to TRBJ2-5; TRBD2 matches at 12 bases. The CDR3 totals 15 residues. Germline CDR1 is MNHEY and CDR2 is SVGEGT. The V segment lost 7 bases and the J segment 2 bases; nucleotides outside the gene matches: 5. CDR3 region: CASIGLAGIQETQYF. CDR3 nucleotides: TGTGCCAGCATTGGACTAGCGGGGATACAAGAGACCCAGTACTTC.

CDR3: CASSYCGATCEQYF. The CDR3, as DNA: TGTGCCAGCAGTTACTGCGGGGCGACCTGCGAGCAGTACTTC. The chain joins TRBV6-2 or TRBV6-3 to TRBJ2-7; possible D gene TRBD2, 6 bases. The CDR3 extends over 14 amino acids. V was trimmed by 1 base and J by 6 bases, leaving 13 bases between them. CDR1 and CDR2 from the germline V gene are MNHEY and SVGEGT.

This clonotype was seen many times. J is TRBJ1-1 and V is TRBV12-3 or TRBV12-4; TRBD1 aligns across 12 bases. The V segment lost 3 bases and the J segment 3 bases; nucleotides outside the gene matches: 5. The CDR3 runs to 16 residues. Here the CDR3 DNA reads TGTGCCAGCAGTTTGGGGACAGGGGGCCTTCACACTGAAGCTTTCTTT. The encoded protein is CASSLGTGGLHTEAFF.

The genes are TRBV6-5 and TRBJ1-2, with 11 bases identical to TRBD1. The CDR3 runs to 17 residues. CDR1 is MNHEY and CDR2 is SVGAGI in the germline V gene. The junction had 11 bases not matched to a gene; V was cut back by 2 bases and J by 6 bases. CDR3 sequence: CASSYEGPGTGGNGYTF. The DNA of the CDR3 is TGTGCCAGCAGTTACGAAGGTCCCGGGACAGGGGGAAATGGCTACACCTTC.

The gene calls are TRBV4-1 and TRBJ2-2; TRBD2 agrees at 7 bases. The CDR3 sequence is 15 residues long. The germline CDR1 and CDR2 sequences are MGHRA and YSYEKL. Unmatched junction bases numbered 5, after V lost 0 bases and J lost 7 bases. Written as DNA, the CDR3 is TGCGCCAGCAGCCAAGATCGGCGGGGGTACGGGGAGCTGTTTTTT. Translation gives CASSQDRRGYGELFF.

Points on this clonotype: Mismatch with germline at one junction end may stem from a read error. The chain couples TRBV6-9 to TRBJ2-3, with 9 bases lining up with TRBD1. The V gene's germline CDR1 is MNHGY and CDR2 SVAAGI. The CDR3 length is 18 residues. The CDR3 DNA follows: TGTGCCAGCGGTTACTTCCGACAGGGGGGGCTTTCGGGAGATACGCAGTATTTT. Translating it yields CASGYFRQGGLSGDTQYF.

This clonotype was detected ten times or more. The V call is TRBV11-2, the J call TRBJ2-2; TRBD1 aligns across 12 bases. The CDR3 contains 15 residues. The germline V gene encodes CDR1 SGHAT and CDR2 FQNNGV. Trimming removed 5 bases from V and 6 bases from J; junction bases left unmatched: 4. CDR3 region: CASSRGQGAAGELFF. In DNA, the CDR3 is TGTGCCAGCAGCCGGGGACAGGGGGCGGCCGGGGAGCTGTTTTTT. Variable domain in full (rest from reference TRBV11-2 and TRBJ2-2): EAGVAQSPRYKIIEKRQSVAFWCNPISGHATLYWYQQILGQGPKLLIQFQNNGVVDDSQLPKDRFSAERLKGVDSTLKIQPAKLEDSAVYLCASSRGQGAAGELFFGEGSRLTVL.

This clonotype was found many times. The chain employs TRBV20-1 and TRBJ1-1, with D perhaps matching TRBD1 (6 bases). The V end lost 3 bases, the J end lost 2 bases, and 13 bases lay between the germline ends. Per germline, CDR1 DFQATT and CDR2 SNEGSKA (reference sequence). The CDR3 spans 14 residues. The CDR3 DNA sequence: TGCAGTGCTAGCGGGGCGACAGGCAACACTGAAGCTTTCTTT. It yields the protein CSASGATGNTEAFF.

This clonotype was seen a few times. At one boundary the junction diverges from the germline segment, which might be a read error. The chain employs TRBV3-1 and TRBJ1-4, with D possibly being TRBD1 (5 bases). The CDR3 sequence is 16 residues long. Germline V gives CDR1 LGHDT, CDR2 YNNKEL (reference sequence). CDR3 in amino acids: CASSQGPGPTDEKLFF. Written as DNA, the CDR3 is TGTGCCAGCAGCCAGGGACCGGGGCCAACTGATGAAAAACTGTTTTTT.

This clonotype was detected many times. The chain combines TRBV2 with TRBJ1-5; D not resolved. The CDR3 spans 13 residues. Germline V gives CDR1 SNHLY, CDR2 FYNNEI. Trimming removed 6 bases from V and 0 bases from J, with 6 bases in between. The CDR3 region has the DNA TGTGCCAGCAGGGTAGTTAGCAATCAGCCCCAGCATTTT. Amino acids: CASRVVSNQPQHF.

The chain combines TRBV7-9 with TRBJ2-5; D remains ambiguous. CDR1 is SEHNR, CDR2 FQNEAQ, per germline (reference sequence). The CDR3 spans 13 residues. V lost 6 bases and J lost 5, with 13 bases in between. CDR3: CASRPIIRETQYF. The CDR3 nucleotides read TGTGCCAGCAGGCCTATAATCAGGGAGACCCAGTACTTC.

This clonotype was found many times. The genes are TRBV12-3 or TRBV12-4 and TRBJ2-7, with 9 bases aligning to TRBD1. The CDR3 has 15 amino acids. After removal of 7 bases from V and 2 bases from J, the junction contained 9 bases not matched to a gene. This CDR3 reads CASTWGTGRTYEQYF. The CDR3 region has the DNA TGTGCCAGCACCTGGGGGACAGGGAGGACCTACGAGCAGTACTTC.

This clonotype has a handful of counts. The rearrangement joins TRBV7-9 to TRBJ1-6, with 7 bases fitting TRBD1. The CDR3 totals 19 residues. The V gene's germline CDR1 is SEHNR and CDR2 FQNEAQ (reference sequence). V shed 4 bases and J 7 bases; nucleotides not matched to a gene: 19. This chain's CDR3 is CASSSPILRGQDPNSPLHF. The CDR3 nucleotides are TGTGCCAGCAGCTCCCCTATCCTAAGAGGACAGGACCCAAATTCACCCCTCCACTTT.

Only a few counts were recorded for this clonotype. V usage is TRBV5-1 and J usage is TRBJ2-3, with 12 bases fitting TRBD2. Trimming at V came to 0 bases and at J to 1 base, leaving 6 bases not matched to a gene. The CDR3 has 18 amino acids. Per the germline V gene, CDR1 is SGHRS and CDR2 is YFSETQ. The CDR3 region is CASSLDPSGGARTDTQYF. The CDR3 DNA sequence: TGCGCCAGCAGCTTGGACCCTAGCGGGGGGGCTCGCACAGATACGCAGTATTTT.

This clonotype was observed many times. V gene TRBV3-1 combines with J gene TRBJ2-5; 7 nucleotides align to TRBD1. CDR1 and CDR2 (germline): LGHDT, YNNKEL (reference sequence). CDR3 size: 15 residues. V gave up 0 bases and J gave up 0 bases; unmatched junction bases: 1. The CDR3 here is CASSQEQGYQETQYF. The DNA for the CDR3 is TGTGCCAGCAGCCAAGAACAGGGGTACCAAGAGACCCAGTACTTC.

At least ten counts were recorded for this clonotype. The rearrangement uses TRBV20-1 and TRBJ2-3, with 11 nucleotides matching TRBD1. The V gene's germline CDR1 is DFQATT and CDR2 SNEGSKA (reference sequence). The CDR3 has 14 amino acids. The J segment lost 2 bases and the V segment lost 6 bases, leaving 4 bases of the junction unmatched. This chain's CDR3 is CSARDRGSTDTQYF. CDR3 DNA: TGCAGTGCCCGGGACAGGGGGTCCACAGATACGCAGTATTTT.